Reported below is one TCR beta chain. What it binds is not known. The CDR3 extends over 14 amino acids. V gave up 4 bases and J gave up 6 bases, with 12 bases separating them. Germline assignment: CDR1 MNHEY and CDR2 SVGAGI. The study ran its PCR with 60 Vbeta and 13 Jbeta primers. Measured with immunoSEQ multiplex PCR; TCRdb has only the in-frame clones, and not every one. The sample shows tens of thousands of clones, approximately 84% of them seen only once. The sample is drawn from a study of cytomegalovirus exposure and HLA in healthy donors. Whole-study context: Prior work identified 120 million or so unique TCR beta sequences in 190 million or so T cells. Findings and limits, study-wide: Overall, approximately 150 TCR beta chains were annotated as cytomegalovirus-associated.

The sample comprised PBMCs. The chain combines TRBV6-5 with TRBJ1-4; a possible D gene is TRBD1 (5 bases). This receptor was obtained from a girl aged 2-10 years in good health and CMV-seropositive. The CDR3 bases are TGTGCCAGCAGTTCAGGAGGGGATGATGAAAAACTGTTTTTT. This translates into CASSSGGDDEKLFF.